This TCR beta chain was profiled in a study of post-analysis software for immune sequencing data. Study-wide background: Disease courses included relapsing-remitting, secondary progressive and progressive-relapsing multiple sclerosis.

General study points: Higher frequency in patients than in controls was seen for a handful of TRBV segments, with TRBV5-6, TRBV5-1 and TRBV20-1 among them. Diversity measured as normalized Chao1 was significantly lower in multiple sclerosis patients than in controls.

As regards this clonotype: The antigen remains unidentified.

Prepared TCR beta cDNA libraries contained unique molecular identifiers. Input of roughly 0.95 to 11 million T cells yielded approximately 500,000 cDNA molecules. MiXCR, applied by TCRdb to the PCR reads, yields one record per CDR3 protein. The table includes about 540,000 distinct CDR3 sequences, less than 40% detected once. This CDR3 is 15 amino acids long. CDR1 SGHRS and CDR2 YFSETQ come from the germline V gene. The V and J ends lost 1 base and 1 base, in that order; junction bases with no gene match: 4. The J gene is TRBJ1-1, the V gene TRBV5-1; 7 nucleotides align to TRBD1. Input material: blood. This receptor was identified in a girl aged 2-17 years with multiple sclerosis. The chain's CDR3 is CASSLIRDRNTEAFF. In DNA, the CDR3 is TGCGCCAGCAGCTTGATTCGGGACAGGAACACTGAAGCTTTCTTT.